The 15 T cell receptor beta chains below were found in one sample sequenced in a study of cytomegalovirus exposure and HLA in healthy donors. Use of 60 Vbeta and 13 Jbeta primers characterized the PCR. This table comes from immunoSEQ multiplex PCR, and its TCRdb copy is limited to in-frame clones, with some not included. The sample has 95,000 to 150,000 clones, about 9.4% seen once. The sample consisted of PBMCs. The receptors shown here come from a woman aged 40 to 49 in good health and CMV-seropositive.

CDR3 residues: CASSLAPSGGYNEQFF. The CDR3 DNA reads as TGTGCCAGCAGCTTAGCGCCTAGCGGGGGTTACAATGAGCAGTTCTTC. The rearrangement joins TRBV7-6 to TRBJ2-1, with 10 bases matching TRBD2. Germline V gene data show CDR1 as SGHVS and CDR2 as FNYEAQ. After removal of 0 bases from V and 4 bases from J, the junction contained 3 bases not matched to a gene. The CDR3 contains 16 residues.

This rearrangement joins TRBV28 to TRBJ1-2; D is perhaps TRBD1 (5 bases). V lost 8 bases, J lost 2 bases, and 12 bases lay in between. The CDR3 contains 13 residues. CDR1 MDHEN and CDR2 SYDVKM come from the germline V gene. Here the CDR3 DNA reads TGTGCCAGCCGCCTGACAGAGAACTATGGCTACACCTTC. Translation gives CASRLTENYGYTF.

The chain couples TRBV5-1 to TRBJ1-3, with D possibly being TRBD1 (5 bases). Germline V gene data show CDR1 as SGHRS and CDR2 as YFSETQ. The CDR3 is made up of 14 amino acids. V lost 4 bases and J 1 base, leaving 9 bases between the germline ends. In nucleotides, the CDR3 is TGCGCCAGCAGCCCCGGGGGTTCTGGAAACACCATATATTTT. Protein product: CASSPGGSGNTIYF.

The chain uses TRBV18 and TRBJ1-1, with D perhaps TRBD1 (5 bases). Germline CDR1 KGHSH, CDR2 LQKENI. The CDR3 sequence is 13 residues long. V was trimmed by 3 bases and J by 6 bases, leaving 11 bases between them. The CDR3 spells CASSPAGRAEAFF. CDR3 DNA: TGTGCCAGCTCACCGGCGGGGCGGGCTGAAGCTTTCTTT.

The chain carries TRBV10-3 and TRBJ2-1, with D possibly TRBD2 on 5 matching bases. V dropped 4 bases and J dropped 9 bases, with 10 bases sitting between them. The CDR3 consists of 12 residues. Germline loops: CDR1 ENHRY, CDR2 SYGVKD. This CDR3 is CAISGEGFEQFF. CDR3 DNA sequence: TGTGCCATCAGTGGAGAGGGCTTTGAGCAGTTCTTC.

The chain recombines TRBV5-6 with TRBJ1-1; 8 bases are shared with TRBD1. The CDR3 spans 16 residues. The V and J ends lost 0 bases and 4 bases, in that order; junction bases with no gene match: 8. Germline CDR1 reads SGHDT; CDR2 reads YYEEEE. CDR3 coding DNA: TGTGCCAGCAGCTTGGAACTAGGACAGGGTGGCACTGAAGCTTTCTTT. Translated: CASSLELGQGGTEAFF.

This clone was counted between two and nine times. The chain has TRBV5-4 and TRBJ1-2; 8 bases match TRBD1. V lost 4 bases and J lost 7; bases outside the gene matches: 9. CDR3 size: 14 residues. Looked up from germline, CDR1 is SGHNT and CDR2 is YYREEE (reference sequence). In nucleotides, the CDR3 is TGTGCCAGCAGCCCCACGGACAGGGAGTCTGGCTACACCTTC. Amino acid sequence: CASSPTDRESGYTF.

CDR3 nucleotide sequence: TGTGCCAGCAAAGGACTAGCGGGTTCCGAGACCCAGTACTTC. Encoded protein: CASKGLAGSETQYF. The chain employs TRBV27 and TRBJ2-5; 11 bases are shared with TRBD2. With 7 bases clipped from V and 5 bases from J, the junction kept 6 bases outside the gene matches. The CDR3 is made up of 14 amino acids. The V gene's germline CDR1 is MNHEY and CDR2 SMNVEV (reference sequence).

This clone came up a few times. This chain uses TRBV7-8 with TRBJ2-7; a weak D match, TRBD2 (7 bases). V was shortened by 5 bases and J by 0 bases, with 17 bases between the two germline ends. The CDR3 is 16 amino acids. Looked up from germline, CDR1 is SGHVS and CDR2 is FQNEAQ. CDR3 DNA sequence: TGTGCCAGCAGCCACCCGGGGGGCCCGAGCTCCTACGAGCAGTACTTC. Protein product: CASSHPGGPSSYEQYF.

CDR3 in amino acids: CASSQGTENYGYTF. In nucleotides, the CDR3 is TGCGCCAGCAGCCAGGGGACAGAAAACTATGGCTACACCTTC. The chain combines TRBV4-1 with TRBJ1-2; 7 bases are a match to TRBD1. V shed 3 bases and J 2 bases; nucleotides not matched to a gene: 3. Per germline, CDR1 MGHRA and CDR2 YSYEKL. The CDR3 loop spans 14 amino acids.

This clone was seen just once. The J gene is TRBJ1-3, the V gene TRBV11-2, with TRBD1 as a possible D gene (5 bases). The CDR3 has 15 amino acids. The V end was cut by 3 bases, the J end by 1 base, with 10 bases between. Germline CDR1 reads SGHAT; CDR2 reads FQNNGV. The DNA of the CDR3 is TGTGCCAGCAGCTTCCGGGGGATGTCTGGAAACACCATATATTTT. Translated, it gives CASSFRGMSGNTIYF.

The rearrangement links TRBV9 to TRBJ2-7; maybe TRBD2 (7 bases). Trimming removed 5 bases from V and 1 base from J, with 19 bases in between. Looked up from germline, CDR1 is SGDLS and CDR2 is YYNGEE. CDR3 length equals 16 residues. Here the CDR3 reads CASSRRGGHSSYEQYF. CDR3 DNA: TGTGCCAGCAGTCGAAGGGGGGGCCATTCTTCCTACGAGCAGTACTTC.

This clone was counted only a few times. The J gene is TRBJ2-7, the V gene TRBV5-1; weak D call: TRBD2 (6 bases). Trimming took off 5 bases at V and 4 bases at J, with 13 bases between the two ends. Germline values: CDR1 SGHRS, CDR2 YFSETQ. The CDR3 covers 13 residues. DNA of the CDR3: TGCGCCAGCAGTGGGACTGGACTGTACGAGCAGTACTTC. Residues: CASSGTGLYEQYF.

V usage is TRBV30 and J usage is TRBJ1-1; TRBD1 matches at 7 bases. CDR1 is GTSNPN, CDR2 SVGIG, per germline (reference sequence). This CDR3 contains 12 residues. The V segment lost 1 base and the J segment 7 bases; nucleotides outside the gene matches: 3. The chain's CDR3 is CAWSDRDSEAFF. The CDR3 DNA reads as TGTGCCTGGAGTGACCGGGACAGTGAAGCTTTCTTT.

In this sample, this clone turned up a few times. The V call is TRBV7-2, the J call TRBJ2-7; the match to TRBD2 covers 9 bases. The CDR3 length is 15 residues. Germline values: CDR1 SGHTA, CDR2 FQGNSA. The trim removed 5 bases at V and 1 base at J, leaving 6 bases unmatched. CDR3: CASSTTSGSSYEQYF. CDR3 DNA: TGTGCCAGCAGCACGACTAGCGGTTCTTCCTACGAGCAGTACTTC.